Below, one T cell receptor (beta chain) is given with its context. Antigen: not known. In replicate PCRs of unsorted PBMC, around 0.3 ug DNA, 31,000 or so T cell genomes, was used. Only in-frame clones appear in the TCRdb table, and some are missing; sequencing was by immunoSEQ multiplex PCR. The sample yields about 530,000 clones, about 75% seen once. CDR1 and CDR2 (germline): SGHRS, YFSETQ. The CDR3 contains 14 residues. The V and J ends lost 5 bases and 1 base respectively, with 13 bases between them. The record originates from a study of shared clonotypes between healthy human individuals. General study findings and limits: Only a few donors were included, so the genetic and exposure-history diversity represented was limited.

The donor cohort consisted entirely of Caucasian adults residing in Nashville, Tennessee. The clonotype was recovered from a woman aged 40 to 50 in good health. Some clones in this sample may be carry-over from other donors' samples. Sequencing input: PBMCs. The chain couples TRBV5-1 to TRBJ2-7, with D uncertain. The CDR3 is CASSVSGSSYEQYF. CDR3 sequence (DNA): TGCGCCAGCAGTGTATCGGGTAGTTCCTACGAGCAGTACTTC.